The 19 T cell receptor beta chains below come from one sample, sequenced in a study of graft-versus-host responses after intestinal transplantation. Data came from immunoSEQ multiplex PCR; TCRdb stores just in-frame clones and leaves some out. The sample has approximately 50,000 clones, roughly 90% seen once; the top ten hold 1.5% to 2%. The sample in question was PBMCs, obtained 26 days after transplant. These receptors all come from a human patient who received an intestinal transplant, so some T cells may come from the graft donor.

CDR3 amino acids: CSVVRQGKDNEQFF. In DNA form, the CDR3 reads TGCAGCGTTGTTCGACAGGGGAAGGACAATGAGCAGTTCTTC. The rearrangement uses TRBV29-1 and TRBJ2-1; 8 bases map to TRBD1. V gave up 4 bases and J gave up 5 bases; unmatched junction bases: 7. The CDR3 extends over 14 amino acids. Germline V gene sequence: CDR1 SQVTM, CDR2 ANQGSEA.

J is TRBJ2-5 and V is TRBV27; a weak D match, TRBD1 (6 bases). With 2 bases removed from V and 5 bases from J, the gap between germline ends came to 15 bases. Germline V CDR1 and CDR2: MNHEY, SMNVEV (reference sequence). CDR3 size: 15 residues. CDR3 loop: CASSLVYRAIETQYF. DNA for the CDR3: TGTGCCAGCAGTTTAGTCTACAGGGCGATTGAGACCCAGTACTTC.

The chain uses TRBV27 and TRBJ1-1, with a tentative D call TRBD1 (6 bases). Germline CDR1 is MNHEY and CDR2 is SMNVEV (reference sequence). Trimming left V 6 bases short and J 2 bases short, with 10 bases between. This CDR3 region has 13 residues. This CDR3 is CASRDRLNTEAFF. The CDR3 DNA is TGTGCCAGCAGAGACAGGTTAAACACTGAAGCTTTCTTT.

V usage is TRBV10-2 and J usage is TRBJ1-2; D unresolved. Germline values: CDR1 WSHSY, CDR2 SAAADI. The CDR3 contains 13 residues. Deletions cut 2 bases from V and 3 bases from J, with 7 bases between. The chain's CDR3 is CASSEERYYGYTF. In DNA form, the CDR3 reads TGCGCCAGCAGTGAGGAGAGATACTATGGCTACACCTTC.

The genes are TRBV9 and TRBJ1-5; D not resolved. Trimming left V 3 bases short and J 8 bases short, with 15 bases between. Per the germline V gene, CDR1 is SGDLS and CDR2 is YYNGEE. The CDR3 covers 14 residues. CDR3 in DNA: TGTGCCAGCAGCGGAGGCGCCTCATCAGAGCCCCAGCATTTT. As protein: CASSGGASSEPQHF.

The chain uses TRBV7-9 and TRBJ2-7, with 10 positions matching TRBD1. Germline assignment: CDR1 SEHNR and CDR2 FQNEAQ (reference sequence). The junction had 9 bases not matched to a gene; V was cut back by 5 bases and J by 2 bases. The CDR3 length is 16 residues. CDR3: CASSIVRDRGTYEQYF. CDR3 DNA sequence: TGTGCCAGCAGCATCGTCCGGGACAGGGGAACCTACGAGCAGTACTTC.

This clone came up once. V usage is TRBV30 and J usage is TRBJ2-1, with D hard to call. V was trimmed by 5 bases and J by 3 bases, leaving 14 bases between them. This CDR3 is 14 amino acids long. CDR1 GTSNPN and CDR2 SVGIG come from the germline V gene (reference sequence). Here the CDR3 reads CAWLVPLHYNEQFF. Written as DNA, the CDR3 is TGTGCCTGGCTAGTACCTCTCCACTACAATGAGCAGTTCTTC.

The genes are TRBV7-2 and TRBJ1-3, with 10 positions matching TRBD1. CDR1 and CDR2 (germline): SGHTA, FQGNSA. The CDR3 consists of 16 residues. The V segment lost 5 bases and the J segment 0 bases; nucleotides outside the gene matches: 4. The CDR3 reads CASSPDRGLSGNTIYF. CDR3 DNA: TGTGCCAGCAGCCCTGACAGGGGGCTCTCTGGAAACACCATATATTTT. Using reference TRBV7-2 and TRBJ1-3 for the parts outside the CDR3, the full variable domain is GAGVSQSPSNKVTEKGKDVELRCDPISGHTALYWYRQSLGQGLEFLIYFQGNSAPDKSGLPSDRFSAERTGGSVSTLTIQRTQQEDSAVYLCASSPDRGLSGNTIYFGEGSWLTVV.

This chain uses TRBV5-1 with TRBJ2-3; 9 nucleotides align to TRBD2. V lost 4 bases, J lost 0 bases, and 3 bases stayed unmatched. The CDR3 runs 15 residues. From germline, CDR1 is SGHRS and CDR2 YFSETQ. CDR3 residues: CASSASGASTDTQYF. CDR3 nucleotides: TGCGCCAGCAGCGCTAGCGGGGCTAGCACAGATACGCAGTATTTT.

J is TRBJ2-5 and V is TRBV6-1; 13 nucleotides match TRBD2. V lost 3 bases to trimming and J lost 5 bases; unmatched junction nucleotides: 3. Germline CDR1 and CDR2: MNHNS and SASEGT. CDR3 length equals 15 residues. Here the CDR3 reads CASSDTSGGAETQYF. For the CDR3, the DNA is TGTGCCAGCAGTGATACTAGCGGGGGGGCCGAGACCCAGTACTTC.

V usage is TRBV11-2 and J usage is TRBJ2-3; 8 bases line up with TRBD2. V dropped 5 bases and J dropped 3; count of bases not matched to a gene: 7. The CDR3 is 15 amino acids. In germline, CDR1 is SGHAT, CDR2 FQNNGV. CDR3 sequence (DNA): TGTGCCAGCAGCAGTAGCGGGACTCGTACAGATACGCAGTATTTT. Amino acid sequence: CASSSSGTRTDTQYF.

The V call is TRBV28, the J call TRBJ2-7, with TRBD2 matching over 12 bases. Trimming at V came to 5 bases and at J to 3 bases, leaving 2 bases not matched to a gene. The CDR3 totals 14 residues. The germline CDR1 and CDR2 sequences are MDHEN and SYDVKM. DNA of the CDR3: TGTGCCAGCAGTGTACTAGCGGGGGGCTACGAGCAGTACGTC. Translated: CASSVLAGGYEQYV.

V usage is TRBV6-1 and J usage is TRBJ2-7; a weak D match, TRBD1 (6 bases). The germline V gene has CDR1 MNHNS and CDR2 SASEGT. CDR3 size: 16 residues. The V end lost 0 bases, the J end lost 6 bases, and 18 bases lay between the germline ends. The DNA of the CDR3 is TGTGCCAGCAGTGAAGCTACGACAGGTCTGGGTGGCGAGCAGTACTTC. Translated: CASSEATTGLGGEQYF.

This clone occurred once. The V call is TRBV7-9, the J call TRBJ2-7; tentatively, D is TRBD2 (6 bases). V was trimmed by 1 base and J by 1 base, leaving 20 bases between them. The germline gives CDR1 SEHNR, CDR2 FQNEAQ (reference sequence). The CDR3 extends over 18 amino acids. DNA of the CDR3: TGTGCCAGCAGCTTAGTTGGCGGGGAATCAGGGAGTTCCTACGAGCAGTACGTC. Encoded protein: CASSLVGGESGSSYEQYV.

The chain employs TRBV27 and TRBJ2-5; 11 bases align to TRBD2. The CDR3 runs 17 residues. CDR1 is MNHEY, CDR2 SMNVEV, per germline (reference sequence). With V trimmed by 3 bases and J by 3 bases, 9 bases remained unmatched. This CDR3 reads CASSLVAGGPNKETQYF. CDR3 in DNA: TGTGCCAGCAGTTTGGTAGCGGGGGGGCCGAATAAAGAGACCCAGTACTTC.

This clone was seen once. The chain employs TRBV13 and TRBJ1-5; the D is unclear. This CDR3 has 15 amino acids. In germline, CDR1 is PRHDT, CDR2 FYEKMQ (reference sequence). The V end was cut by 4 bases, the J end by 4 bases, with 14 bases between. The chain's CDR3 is CASSYSGRKNQPQHF. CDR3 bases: TGTGCCAGCAGCTATTCCGGCAGGAAGAATCAGCCCCAGCATTTT.

The CDR3, as DNA: TGTGCCAGTAGTATGCACACAGGTGCGAACACTGAAGCTTTCTTT. This gives the protein CASSMHTGANTEAFF. The chain links TRBV19 to TRBJ1-1; D might be TRBD1 (5 bases). Trimming pared 3 bases from V and 1 base from J, leaving 12 bases between. Germline CDR1 and CDR2: LNHDA and SQIVND (reference sequence). CDR3 length: 15 amino acids. Using reference TRBV19 and TRBJ1-1 for the parts outside the CDR3, the full variable domain is DGGITQSPKYLFRKEGQNVTLSCEQNLNHDAMYWYRQDPGQGLRLIYYSQIVNDFQKGDIAEGYSVSREKKESFPLTVTSAQKNPTAFYLCASSMHTGANTEAFFGQGTRLTVV.

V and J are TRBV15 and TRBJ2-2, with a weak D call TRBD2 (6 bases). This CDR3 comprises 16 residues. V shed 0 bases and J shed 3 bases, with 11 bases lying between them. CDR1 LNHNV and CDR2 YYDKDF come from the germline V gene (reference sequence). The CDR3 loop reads CATSRDRDWYTGELFF. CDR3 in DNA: TGTGCCACCAGCAGAGATAGGGACTGGTACACCGGGGAGCTGTTTTTT. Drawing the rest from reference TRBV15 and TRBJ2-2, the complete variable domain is DAMVIQNPRYQVTQFGKPVTLSCSQTLNHNVMYWYQQKSSQAPKLLFHYYDKDFNNEADTPDNFQSRRPNTSFCFLDIRSPGLGDTAMYLCATSRDRDWYTGELFFGEGSRLTVL.

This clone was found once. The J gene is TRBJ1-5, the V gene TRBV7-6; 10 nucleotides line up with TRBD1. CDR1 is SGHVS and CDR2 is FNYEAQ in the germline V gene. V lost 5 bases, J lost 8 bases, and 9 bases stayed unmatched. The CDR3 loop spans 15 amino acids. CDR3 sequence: CASSPRDRGIEPQHF. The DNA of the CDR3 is TGTGCCAGCAGCCCCCGGGACAGGGGAATTGAGCCCCAGCATTTT.